This is a list of T cell receptor beta chains from one sample in a study of blood T cell repertoires in COVID-19. This table comes from immunoSEQ multiplex PCR, and its TCRdb copy is limited to in-frame clones, with some not included. Of some 280,000 clones in the sample, approximately 88% were seen once. Sequencing input: peripheral blood. The receptors come from a woman aged 35 to 49 who had recovered from COVID-19. Each CDR3 is given with its conserved first and last residue. The D gene is left open where the match is weak. Size is omitted from some rows. Given values are once, few, many or a class for expanded clones.

abundance	j_gene	v_gene	d_gene	CDR3aa	CDR3nt
NA	TRBJ2-3	TRBV5-6	TRBD1	CASSTGAADTQYF	TGTGCCAGCAGCACAGGGGCGGCAGATACGCAGTATTTT
NA	TRBJ2-1	TRBV7-9	TRBD2	CARGLAGVNEQFF	TGTGCCAGAGGACTAGCGGGAGTGAATGAGCAGTTCTTC
once	TRBJ2-5	TRBV9	NA	CASSPGSFQETQYF	TGTGCCAGCAGCCCAGGGTCCTTCCAAGAGACCCAGTACTTC
NA	TRBJ1-5	TRBV2	NA	CASKGVGQPQHF	TGTGCCAGCAAAGGGGTGGGTCAGCCCCAGCATTTT
NA	TRBJ2-2	TRBV7-9	TRBD2	CASSPGLGNTGELFF	TGTGCCAGCAGCCCGGGACTAGGGAACACCGGGGAGCTGTTTTTT
NA	TRBJ2-1	TRBV5-8	TRBD2	CASSLSTSGGYNEQFF	TGTGCCAGCAGCTTATCGACTAGCGGGGGATACAATGAGCAGTTCTTC
NA	TRBJ2-5	TRBV7-2	TRBD1	CASRFQGAETQYF	TGTGCCAGCAGGTTCCAGGGGGCCGAGACCCAGTACTTC
NA	TRBJ2-3	TRBV18	NA	CASSSRQGDTQYF	TGTGCCAGCTCAAGTCGCCAGGGAGATACGCAGTATTTT
NA	TRBJ2-5	TRBV10-3	TRBD2	CAISELASGGTQYF	TGTGCCATCAGTGAGTTGGCTAGCGGCGGGACCCAGTACTTC
NA	TRBJ2-3	TRBV7-2	TRBD2	CASTQGGGRADTQYF	TGTGCCAGCACCCAGGGCGGCGGGAGAGCAGATACGCAGTATTTT
once	TRBJ1-4	TRBV5-4	TRBD1	CASSFDRGSNEKLFF	TGTGCCAGCAGCTTCGACAGGGGGTCGAATGAAAAACTGTTTTTT
NA	TRBJ2-7	TRBV5-1	TRBD1	CASSDLDRAFSYEQYF	TGCGCCAGCAGCGACCTGGACAGGGCCTTCTCCTACGAGCAGTACTTC
NA	TRBJ2-1	TRBV9	TRBD2	CASSEDGLAGNEQFF	TGTGCCAGCAGCGAAGACGGACTAGCGGGAAATGAGCAGTTCTTC
NA	TRBJ2-2	TRBV13	TRBD2	CASSLGVSGRANTGELFF	TGTGCCAGCAGCTTAGGAGTTAGCGGGAGGGCGAACACCGGGGAGCTGTTTTTT
NA	TRBJ2-6	TRBV18	NA	CASSPKTPSGANVLTF	TGTGCCAGCTCACCAAAGACACCCTCTGGGGCCAACGTCCTGACTTTC
NA	TRBJ2-3	TRBV3-1/TRBV3-2	TRBD2	CASGREDTDTQYF	TGTGCCAGCGGACGGGAGGACACAGATACGCAGTATTTT
once	TRBJ2-3	TRBV4-2	TRBD2	CASSQDVAGEVDTQYF	TGTGCCAGCAGCCAAGATGTAGCGGGAGAGGTAGATACGCAGTATTTT
NA	TRBJ2-7	TRBV6-6	NA	CASSYSWTSYEQYF	TGTGCCAGCAGTTACTCGTGGACTTCCTACGAGCAGTACTTC
NA	TRBJ2-7	TRBV7-9	TRBD1	CASSHHQRTGSSYEQYF	TGTGCCAGCAGCCACCACCAAAGGACAGGGAGCTCCTACGAGCAGTACTTC
NA	TRBJ2-3	TRBV6-2/TRBV6-3	TRBD2	CASSPLTGTSLTDTQYF	TGTGCCAGCAGTCCCCTAACCGGGACTAGTCTCACAGATACGCAGTATTTT
NA	TRBJ2-1	TRBV25-1	NA	CASSEGGFNEQFF	TGTGCCAGCAGTGAAGGGGGGTTCAATGAGCAGTTCTTC
many	TRBJ1-5	TRBV18	NA	CASSPREGRNQPQHF	TGTGCCAGCTCACCACGGGAGGGACGCAATCAGCCCCAGCATTTT
NA	TRBJ1-2	TRBV5-1	NA	CASSPDNTYGYTF	TGCGCCAGCAGCCCGGACAACACTTATGGCTACACCTTC
NA	TRBJ2-1	TRBV6-4	NA	CASIRHGARDFSYNEQFF	TGTGCCAGTATCCGACATGGGGCCAGGGATTTCTCTTACAATGAGCAGTTCTTC